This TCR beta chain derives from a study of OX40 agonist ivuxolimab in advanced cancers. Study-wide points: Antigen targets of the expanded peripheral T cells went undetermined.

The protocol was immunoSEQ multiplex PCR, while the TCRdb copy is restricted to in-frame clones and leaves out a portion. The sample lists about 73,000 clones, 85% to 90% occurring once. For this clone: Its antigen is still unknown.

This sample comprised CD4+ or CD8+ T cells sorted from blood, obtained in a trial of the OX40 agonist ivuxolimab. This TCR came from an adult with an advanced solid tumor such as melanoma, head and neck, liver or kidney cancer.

The CDR3 reads CASSPVGDEKLFF. The DNA for the CDR3 is TGTGCCAGCTCACCAGTGGGTGATGAAAAACTGTTTTTT. This rearrangement joins TRBV18 to TRBJ1-4; D not resolved. The V gene lost 2 bases and the J gene lost 6 bases, with 7 bases spanning the gap. CDR1 is KGHSH, CDR2 LQKENI, per germline. The CDR3 contains 13 residues.